A single T cell receptor beta chain is shown here with its context. The antigen it recognizes is unknown. Within one base of it there is no much larger clone, and no base qualities were kept. V is reduced by 3 bases and J by 0 bases, leaving a spacing of 14 bases between them. Based on the germline V gene (reference sequence), the CDR1 and CDR2 sequences are LGHDT and YNNKEL. The CDR3 measures 16 amino acids from cysteine to phenylalanine. The entry retains the CDR3 DNA only, 48 bases that are in frame from base 1. The data originate from a study of blood T cells in healthy people across ages (dated by TCRdb to the mid-2010s). Background on the whole study: In model experiments, roughly one uniquely barcoded TCR beta cDNA molecule per two T cells was captured by template switching. Using the same blood draw, the study looked at two additional independent replicas of 1 million unique cDNA reads for two donors, one aged 18 to 30 and the other aged 80 or older. Donors were grouped into four age groups: young (average 16 years), middle-aged (39), aged (around 66) and long-lived (around 80). The study measured age-related changes in TCR beta repertoire diversity using deep sequencing normalized with unique cDNA molecular identifiers.

The donors were 40 or so Caucasian individuals from Russia, aged about 6 to 100 years, who were systemically healthy. Roughly 9 milliliters of peripheral blood were drawn from each donor into EDTA-treated Vacutainer tubes. Ficoll-Paque density-gradient centrifugation was used to isolate PBMCs, with at least 7 million per sample. Total RNA was extracted from PBMCs with Trizol reagent, with at least 6 micrograms obtained per sample. For every donor, an aliquot of PBMCs went through flow cytometry to measure the percentages of naive CD45RAhigh/CD27high T cells. What the authors observed across the whole study: Compared with the aged group, the long-lived group had more naive CD4+ T cells, fewer expanded clones and increased TCR diversity, a pattern suggesting age selection. Because donor CMV infection status was unknown, age-related changes in expanded clonotypes were potentially confounded. Observed TCR beta diversity correlated strongly with the percentage of naive T cells measured by flow cytometry. Estimates of total diversity based on one million sequenced T cells were considered lower bounds and underestimates. Because profiling used bulk unsorted PBMCs, naive and antigen-experienced compartments could not be compared conclusively. As age increased, observed TCR beta diversity per million T cells dropped in a roughly linear way, and a significant reduction was already evident by age 40.

The protocol used for the library was 5' RACE. This sample was sequenced with an Illumina HiSeq 2500. The second PCR ran for roughly 7 to 11 cycles and used a J-beta primer mix along with a sample-barcoded 5' primer. A unique molecular identifier was introduced onto each TCR beta cDNA molecule by a template-switch 5' adaptor carrying 12 random nucleotides. Each sample yielded at least 2.5 million CDR3-containing paired-end reads. First-strand cDNA synthesis was performed from all RNA using the Mint cDNA synthesis kit, with priming by a TRBC-specific oligonucleotide. Following uracil-DNA glycosylase treatment, a first 18-cycle PCR with universal primers M1SS and BC2_uni_R was performed on all cDNA. The authors' pipeline ran thus. For normalization, 1 million high-quality reads were randomly selected from each sample, with every read carrying a distinct molecular identifier. Instead of being binned into consensus sequences, reads that shared molecular identifiers were thrown out. MiTCR, with a Q25 quality threshold and the strictest error-elimination algorithm, was used for CDR3 identification, clonotype clustering and error correction. Lower-bound total TCR beta diversity was estimated with a nonparametric unseen species model using Euler transformation. Using fastp at Q25 and MiXCR, TCRdb reprocessed the public reads and kept productive beta chains. CDR3 protein sequences are deduplicated, and each keeps its most common genes and DNA. It is TCRdb's table, rather than the study itself, that gives the V and J calls and clone size. The table for this sample lists roughly 800,000 distinct CDR3 sequences; roughly 25% of them were counted only once. The ten largest clones take up 9.4% of the sample.

These data also formed part of another study, on T cells of mothers and their children. Per the second study: The donors were nine systemically healthy Caucasian individuals, made up of three mothers and their six children. cDNA synthesis consumed the entire amount of extracted RNA, loaded at about 1.6 ug RNA in each 15 ul reaction. Sample barcodes and 2-4 random nucleotides were added via the M1S primer in the second PCR. Each mother yielded over 9.5 million TCR beta CDR3 reads and each child some 3 million reads. Thymic selection similarly shapes TCR recombination output in related and unrelated pairs, with minor effect from inherited differences. Normalized repertoire overlap was always slightly but never significantly higher in related than unrelated mother-child pairs. With a sensitivity of approximately 93 clones per million clonotypes, no persistent microchimeric T cell clones were detected. To look for features that set related mother-child pairs apart from unrelated individuals, the researchers ran deep NGS to compare the TCR beta repertoires of mothers and children. Mothers averaged 40 +/- 4 years of age and children averaged roughly 10 +/- 4 years. Libraries were sequenced on Illumina HiSeq 2000 with 100+100 nt paired-end reads after adapter ligation with NEBNext reagents. To prevent cross-contamination, the mother and child libraries were prepared a month apart and were sequenced in separate runs. For each donor, somewhere between roughly 450,000 and 2,200,000 distinct TCR beta clonotypes were identified. Naive TCR beta clonotypes were estimated from low-frequency clonotypes matched to each donor's FACS-determined naive share, without sorting.

This TCR derives from a boy aged 5-17 years in good health. The rearrangement joined TRBV3-1 to TRBJ1-2, with a weak D call of TRBD1 (6 bases match). The sequencing sample was made of blood. The CDR3 here reads CASSHRGGLANYGYTF. The bases read TGTGCCAGCAGCCATCGGGGGGGCCTAGCTAACTATGGCTACACCTTC.